The present TCR beta chain was sequenced within a study of CD4 T cells in relation to SARS-CoV-2 and coronaviruses. Concerning this clone: Its antigen remains unknown.

Clones were sequenced by immunoSEQ multiplex PCR, and TCRdb holds only the in-frame ones, with some missing. The sample lists roughly 20,000 clones, roughly 78% occurring once. Before the COVID-19 pandemic, during about 2010-2018, CD4+ T cells were taken from unexposed donors. The cells were cultured for under 13 days before CD4+ T cells were isolated. Germline CDR1 is GTSNPN and CDR2 is SVGIG (reference sequence). Deletions cut 1 base from V and 11 bases from J, with 15 bases between. The length of the CDR3 is 14 residues. Sequencing input: CD4+ T cells from PBMCs, cultured in vitro. The rearrangement joins TRBV30 to TRBJ1-6; maybe TRBD1 (5 bases). This TCR derives from a human donor in good health. The CDR3: CAWSAANGATPLHF. The CDR3 nucleotides are TGTGCCTGGAGTGCAGCCAACGGGGCGACACCCCTCCACTTT.